This passage covers 27 T cell receptor beta chains from one sample sequenced in a study of shared clonotypes between healthy human individuals. Method: immunoSEQ multiplex PCR; TCRdb's copy keeps in-frame clones and lacks some. The sample contains about 2.1 million clones, 93% of which appear only once. Naive CD8 cells were CD45RO-negative, positively selected for CCR7, excluding terminally differentiated effector memory CD45RA+ cells. The specimen was naive CD8+ T cells from PBMCs. Every receptor here comes from a man between 18 and 35 years old in good health. Some clones in this sample may be carry-over from other donors' samples.

The J gene is TRBJ2-7, the V gene TRBV5-6; 7 positions agree with TRBD2. The J segment lost 2 bases and the V segment lost 3 bases, leaving 8 bases of the junction unmatched. Germline values: CDR1 SGHDT, CDR2 YYEEEE. The length of the CDR3 is 15 residues. CDR3 nucleotides: TGTGCCAGCAGCTACCGGGAGGTAGCCGCCTACGAGCAGTACTTC. Protein product: CASSYREVAAYEQYF. Full variable domain (outside the CDR3, taken from reference TRBV5-6 and TRBJ2-7): DAGVTQSPTHLIKTRGQQVTLRCSPKSGHDTVSWYQQALGQGPQFIFQYYEEEERQRGNFPDRFSGHQFPNYSSELNVNALLLGDSALYLCASSYREVAAYEQYFGPGTRLTVT.

The chain couples TRBV4-1 to TRBJ2-1; 10 positions match TRBD2. J gave up 5 bases and V 0 bases, and 4 bases lay outside the gene matches. CDR3 length equals 16 residues. From germline, CDR1 is MGHRA and CDR2 YSYEKL. The CDR3 nucleotides read TGCGCCAGCAGCCAAGATCGGCTAGCGGGAGACAATGAGCAGTTCTTC. Translation gives CASSQDRLAGDNEQFF.

CDR3 region: CASSQDTGAGKLFF. The DNA of the CDR3 is TGCGCCAGCAGCCAAGATACCGGGGCTGGAAAACTGTTTTTT. This sequence joins TRBV4-1 and TRBJ1-4, with D perhaps TRBD1 (5 bases). The CDR3 sequence is 14 residues long. V lost 0 bases to trimming and J lost 10 bases, with 12 bases between them. Germline V lookup: CDR1 MGHRA, CDR2 YSYEKL.

This rearrangement joins TRBV11-2 to TRBJ2-2, with D possibly being TRBD2 (6 bases). The germline gives CDR1 SGHAT, CDR2 FQNNGV. V gave up 5 bases and J gave up 6 bases, with 13 bases separating them. This CDR3 contains 14 residues. The CDR3 DNA is TGTGCCAGCAGCCTTCCGTGGGGGGCCGGGGAGCTGTTTTTT. Protein product: CASSLPWGAGELFF.

The chain joins TRBV7-2 to TRBJ2-1; the match to TRBD2 covers 7 bases. The CDR3 contains 17 residues. The V and J ends lost 5 bases and 8 bases, in that order; junction bases with no gene match: 18. In germline, CDR1 is SGHTA, CDR2 FQGNSA. The CDR3 sequence is CASSPNRLARDGDEQFF. For the CDR3, the DNA is TGTGCCAGCAGCCCGAACCGACTAGCCAGGGATGGGGATGAGCAGTTCTTC.

The rearrangement links TRBV4-2 to TRBJ2-3; TRBD2 matches 11 bases. The V gene end was trimmed by 5 bases and the J gene end by 6 bases; junction bases not matched to a gene: 10. The CDR3 totals 16 residues. The germline V gene encodes CDR1 LGHNA and CDR2 YNFKEQ. CDR3 DNA: TGTGCCAGCAGCTACGGGACTAGCGGACAAGGGGATACGCAGTATTTT. Translation: CASSYGTSGQGDTQYF.

This chain connects TRBV29-1 to TRBJ2-7; 8 bases fit TRBD1. Germline lookup yields CDR1 SQVTM and CDR2 ANQGSEA. J was trimmed by 2 bases and V by 6 bases; bases with no gene match: 6. This CDR3 region has 13 residues. The CDR3 DNA sequence: TGCAGCGTCCGGACAGGGATGGCCTACGAGCAGTACTTC. It specifies CSVRTGMAYEQYF.

This chain joins TRBV27 and TRBJ1-6; 7 bases line up with TRBD1. Germline CDR1 is MNHEY and CDR2 is SMNVEV (reference sequence). V shed 4 bases, J shed 6 bases, and the junction held 12 bases outside the gene matches. The CDR3 is made up of 17 amino acids. The CDR3 coding sequence is TGTGCCAGCAGTTCACCCAGGGGGGGCGGATTTAATTCACCCCTCCACTTT. Amino acids: CASSSPRGGGFNSPLHF.

This sequence joins TRBV9 and TRBJ1-4; TRBD1 might be the D (5 bases). Germline values: CDR1 SGDLS, CDR2 YYNGEE. CDR3 size: 13 residues. Trimming left V 6 bases short and J 8 bases short, with 14 bases between. The CDR3 spells CASNSGGREKLFF. The CDR3 bases are TGTGCCAGCAACAGTGGGGGACGGGAAAAACTGTTTTTT.

The chain recombines TRBV5-4 with TRBJ2-5, with D unclear. CDR3 size: 13 residues. Trimming left V 4 bases short and J 4 bases short, with 11 bases between. CDR1 and CDR2 from the germline V gene are SGHNT and YYREEE (reference sequence). This CDR3 is CASSAKLLETQYF. DNA for the CDR3: TGTGCCAGCAGCGCAAAGTTACTAGAGACCCAGTACTTC.

The V and J genes are TRBV11-3 and TRBJ2-7, with 7 bases fitting TRBD2. From germline, CDR1 is SGHNT and CDR2 YENEEA. The length of the CDR3 is 18 residues. Trimming at V came to 5 bases and at J to 0 bases, leaving 16 bases not matched to a gene. CDR3 in DNA: TGTGCCAGCAGCCGGGGCGCGGGAAAGCGGGGAAGCTCCTACGAGCAGTACTTC. Protein product: CASSRGAGKRGSSYEQYF.

The rearrangement uses TRBV27 and TRBJ2-2; a possible D gene is TRBD1 (6 bases). V was trimmed by 5 bases and J by 1 base, leaving 17 bases between them. CDR3 length: 17 amino acids. Looked up from germline, CDR1 is MNHEY and CDR2 is SMNVEV (reference sequence). DNA of the CDR3: TGTGCCAGCAGTCCCCATCACACAGGGCAGAACACCGGGGAGCTGTTTTTT. It is translated as CASSPHHTGQNTGELFF.

The gene calls are TRBV9 and TRBJ2-1; 8 nucleotides match TRBD2. The V and J ends lost 4 bases and 8 bases, in that order; junction bases with no gene match: 11. Per the germline V gene, CDR1 is SGDLS and CDR2 is YYNGEE. The CDR3 extends over 15 amino acids. CDR3 nucleotide sequence: TGTGCCAGCAGCTCCGGGACTAGTAGTACCCATGAGCAGTTCTTC. Its protein is CASSSGTSSTHEQFF.

The sample holds one count of this clone. The same CDR3 can be traced to other DNA sequences in this sample. The chain employs TRBV7-9 and TRBJ2-3; D is uncertain. CDR3 length equals 10 residues. V lost 6 bases and J lost 5, with 3 bases in between. Germline V gene sequence: CDR1 SEHNR, CDR2 FQNEAQ (reference sequence). The CDR3 bases are TGTGCCAGCAGTCTAGATACGCAGTATTTT. It encodes CASSLDTQYF.

The chain carries TRBV11-2 and TRBJ2-5; D may be TRBD1 (6 bases). Germline V CDR1 and CDR2: SGHAT, FQNNGV. The CDR3 covers 15 residues. V lost 1 base and J lost 4, with 13 bases in between. For the CDR3, the DNA is TGTGCCAGCAGCTTAGCTTTCCGGGACACAGAGACCCAGTACTTC. It yields the protein CASSLAFRDTETQYF.

The chain has TRBV7-2 and TRBJ2-6, with D unclear. The CDR3 has 14 residues. Germline V lookup: CDR1 SGHTA, CDR2 FQGNSA. V lost 5 bases and J lost 5, with 10 bases in between. The CDR3 protein is CASSVGRWANVLTF. The CDR3 coding sequence is TGTGCCAGCAGCGTCGGACGCTGGGCCAACGTCCTGACTTTC.

The V call is TRBV6-1, the J call TRBJ1-2, with a tentative D call TRBD1 (5 bases). The CDR3 length is 16 residues. Trimming left V 3 bases short and J 4 bases short, with 18 bases between. CDR1 is MNHNS, CDR2 SASEGT, per germline. In DNA form, the CDR3 reads TGTGCCAGCAGTGACCCGCGCCTGGGGGGGGGCTATGGCTACACCTTC. Encoded protein: CASSDPRLGGGYGYTF.

The V and J genes are TRBV10-3 and TRBJ2-7; the match to TRBD2 covers 8 bases. Germline CDR1 reads ENHRY; CDR2 reads SYGVKD. V dropped 11 bases and J dropped 0; count of bases not matched to a gene: 6. The CDR3 consists of 13 residues. CDR3 loop: CAGRGGGSYEQYF. Here the CDR3 DNA reads TGTGCCGGTCGGGGGGGCGGCTCCTACGAGCAGTACTTC.

In nucleotides, the CDR3 is TGTGCCAGTAGTCAAAACCCGGGACAGGGGAACACTGAAGCTTTCTTT. Residues: CASSQNPGQGNTEAFF. This rearrangement joins TRBV19 to TRBJ1-1; TRBD1 agrees at 9 bases. The CDR3 extends over 16 amino acids. Germline loops: CDR1 LNHDA, CDR2 SQIVND (reference sequence). V shed 5 bases and J 1 base; nucleotides not matched to a gene: 8.

The chain joins TRBV11-2 to TRBJ2-3; D possibly corresponds to TRBD2 (6 bases). Germline loops: CDR1 SGHAT, CDR2 FQNNGV. The CDR3 runs 14 residues. V lost 7 bases and J lost 2, with 13 bases in between. CDR3 DNA: TGTGCCAGCACCGGGCGGGAATTCACAGATACGCAGTATTTT. It codes for CASTGREFTDTQYF.

The chain carries TRBV6-6 and TRBJ2-7; a possible D gene is TRBD2 (5 bases). The CDR3 sequence is 13 residues long. Trimming pared 0 bases from V and 6 bases from J, leaving 9 bases between. Germline V gene sequence: CDR1 MNHNY, CDR2 SVGAGI (reference sequence). CDR3 loop: CASSYSPSGEQYF. The CDR3 coding sequence is TGTGCCAGCAGTTACTCGCCCAGCGGCGAGCAGTACTTC.

Notes on this clone: At one end, the junction sequence differs from germline, possibly due to a read error. The rearrangement uses TRBV29-1 and TRBJ1-2; D perhaps matches TRBD1 (6 bases). Germline-derived CDR1 and CDR2 are SQVTM and ANQGSEA. This CDR3 has 12 residues. The DNA of the CDR3 is TGCAGCGTTGTGGGGACACGGGAAGGCTACGCCTTC. Amino acids: CSVVGTREGYAF. The variable domain in full, completed from reference TRBV29-1 and TRBJ1-2, reads SAVISQKPSRDICQRGTSLTIQCQVDSQVTMMFWYRQQPGQSLTLIATANQGSEATYESGFVIDKFPISRPNLTFSTLTVSNMSPEDSSIYLCSVVGTREGYAFGSGTRLTVV.

The CDR3 nucleotides read TGTGCCAGCAGTGCCGGAAAGGGGGCCTACGAGCAGTACTTC. Translation gives CASSAGKGAYEQYF. J is TRBJ2-7 and V is TRBV2; tentatively, D is TRBD1 (6 bases). V lost 4 bases to trimming and J lost 2 bases, with 12 bases between them. Germline CDR1 reads SNHLY; CDR2 reads FYNNEI. The CDR3 sequence is 14 residues long.

The chain joins TRBV18 to TRBJ1-1; the D is unclear. The CDR3 is 15 residues long. The V gene's germline CDR1 is KGHSH and CDR2 LQKENI. The CDR3 spells CATSDPPGFDTEAFF. The CDR3 nucleotides read TGTGCGACGAGCGATCCCCCCGGGTTCGACACTGAAGCTTTCTTT.

V gene TRBV5-4 combines with J gene TRBJ2-3; D is undetermined. This CDR3 spans 15 amino acids. V was pared by 0 bases and J by 0 bases, with 8 bases between. In germline, CDR1 is SGHNT, CDR2 YYREEE (reference sequence). The CDR3 spells CASSLGQISTDTQYF. DNA for the CDR3: TGTGCCAGCAGCTTGGGCCAGATAAGCACAGATACGCAGTATTTT. The full variable domain, with the rest looked up from reference TRBV5-4 and TRBJ2-3, is ETGVTQSPTHLIKTRGQQVTLRCSSQSGHNTVSWYQQALGQGPQFIFQYYREEENGRGNFPPRFSGLQFPNYSSELNVNALELDDSALYLCASSLGQISTDTQYFGPGTRLTVL.

The chain employs TRBV11-2 and TRBJ2-1, with 11 bases lining up with TRBD2. Unmatched junction bases numbered 3, after V lost 0 bases and J lost 8 bases. Germline V CDR1 and CDR2: SGHAT, FQNNGV. The CDR3 consists of 15 residues. CDR3 nucleotides: TGTGCCAGCAGCTTAGAACTAGCGGGAGTCGATGAGCAGTTCTTC. The encoded protein is CASSLELAGVDEQFF.

The rearrangement links TRBV2 to TRBJ2-7; D is perhaps TRBD1 (5 bases). There are 17 residues in the CDR3. The V end lost 6 bases, the J end lost 3 bases, and 24 bases lay between the germline ends. From germline, CDR1 is SNHLY and CDR2 FYNNEI. CDR3 in DNA: TGTGCCAGCAGCCCAGGACGACAGCTTTATCGCCACTACGAGCAGTACTTC. This codes for CASSPGRQLYRHYEQYF. Combining the CDR3 with reference TRBV2 and TRBJ2-7 gives the whole variable domain EPEVTQTPSHQVTQMGQEVILRCVPISNHLYFYWYRQILGQKVEFLVSFYNNEISEKSEIFDDQFSVERPDGSNFTLKIRSTKLEDSAMYFCASSPGRQLYRHYEQYFGPGTRLTVT.